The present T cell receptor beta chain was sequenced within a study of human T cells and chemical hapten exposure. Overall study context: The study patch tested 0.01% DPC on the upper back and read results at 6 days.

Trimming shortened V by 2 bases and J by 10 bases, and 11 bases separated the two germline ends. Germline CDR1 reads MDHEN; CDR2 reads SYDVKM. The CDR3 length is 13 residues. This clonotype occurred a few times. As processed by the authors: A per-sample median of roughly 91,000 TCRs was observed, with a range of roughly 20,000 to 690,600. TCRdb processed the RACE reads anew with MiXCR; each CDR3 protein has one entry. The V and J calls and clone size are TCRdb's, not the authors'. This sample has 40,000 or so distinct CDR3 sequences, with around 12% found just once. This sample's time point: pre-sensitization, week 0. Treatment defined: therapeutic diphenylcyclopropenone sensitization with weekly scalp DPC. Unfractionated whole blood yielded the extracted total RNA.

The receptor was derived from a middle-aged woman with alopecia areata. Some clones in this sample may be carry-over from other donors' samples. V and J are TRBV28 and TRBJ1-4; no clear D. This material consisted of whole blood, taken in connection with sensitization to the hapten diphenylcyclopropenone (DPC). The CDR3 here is CASSLGRMGKLFF. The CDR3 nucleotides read TGTGCCAGCAGTTTAGGCCGGATGGGAAAACTGTTTTTT.